The 19 T cell receptor beta chains listed next were all sequenced from one sample in a study of blood T cell repertoires in COVID-19. The data were produced by immunoSEQ multiplex PCR, yet TCRdb's version contains in-frame clones alone and is incomplete. The table lists 200,000 to 300,000 clones, 75% to 85% of them singletons. Material for sequencing was peripheral blood. The source is a human donor in a cohort sampled during active COVID-19.

This clone has a handful of counts. DNA of the CDR3: TGTGCCAGCAGCTTCACGTCCGCAGGGCCAGGTGAATATGGCTACACCTTC. Its translation is CASSFTSAGPGEYGYTF. The chain has TRBV7-6 and TRBJ1-2; D might be TRBD1 (5 bases). This CDR3 has 17 residues. Trimming took off 3 bases at V and 5 bases at J, with 22 bases between the two ends. Germline V gene lookup returns CDR1 SGHVS and CDR2 FNYEAQ.

The chain links TRBV29-1 to TRBJ2-5; 8 bases map to TRBD1. Germline CDR1 reads SQVTM; CDR2 reads ANQGSEA. This CDR3 is 12 amino acids long. The ends lost 7 bases at V and 4 bases at J; junction bases unmatched: 5. The CDR3 protein is CSARTGPETQYF. CDR3 sequence (DNA): TGCAGCGCCAGGACAGGGCCAGAGACCCAGTACTTC.

This chain uses TRBV18 with TRBJ2-1; 12 nucleotides match TRBD2. The length of the CDR3 is 17 residues. The J segment lost 8 bases and the V segment lost 2 bases, leaving 10 bases of the junction unmatched. Germline V CDR1 and CDR2: KGHSH, LQKENI. In DNA form, the CDR3 reads TGTGCCAGCTCACCAGAAACGGGTCTAGCGGGAGGGCATGAGCAGTTCTTC. This sequence encodes CASSPETGLAGGHEQFF. Based on the CDR3 plus reference TRBV18 and TRBJ2-1, the full variable domain is NAGVMQNPRHLVRRRGQEARLRCSPMKGHSHVYWYRQLPEEGLKFMVYLQKENIIDESGMPKERFSAEFPKEGPSILRIQQVVRGDSAAYFCASSPETGLAGGHEQFFGPGTRLTVL.

V and J are TRBV13 and TRBJ2-3; 7 bases agree with TRBD1. Per the germline V gene, CDR1 is PRHDT and CDR2 is FYEKMQ (reference sequence). The junction had 8 bases not matched to a gene; V was cut back by 5 bases and J by 6 bases. The CDR3 has 14 amino acids. The CDR3 here is CASSPGQAGDTQYF. CDR3 DNA: TGTGCCAGCAGCCCTGGACAGGCAGGGGATACGCAGTATTTT. Variable domain in full (rest from reference TRBV13 and TRBJ2-3): AAGVIQSPRHLIKEKRETATLKCYPIPRHDTVYWYQQGPGQDPQFLISFYEKMQSDKGSIPDRFSAQQFSDYHSELNMSSLELGDSALYFCASSPGQAGDTQYFGPGTRLTVL.

The chain has TRBV3-1 (or the pseudogene TRBV3-2) and TRBJ2-5, with 9 bases that match TRBD2. V was clipped by 0 bases and J by 5 bases; unmatched bases: 10. Germline V gene lookup returns CDR1 LGHDT and CDR2 YNNKEL (reference sequence). This CDR3 contains 17 residues. CDR3 bases: TGTGCCAGCAGCCAAGATTGGGCTAGCGGGGACGGGGAGACCCAGTACTTC. It encodes CASSQDWASGDGETQYF.

The J gene is TRBJ1-1, the V gene TRBV3-1 (or the pseudogene TRBV3-2); 8 bases are shared with TRBD1. Unmatched junction bases numbered 16, after V lost 3 bases and J lost 7 bases. CDR3 length: 17 residues. CDR1 is LGHDT and CDR2 is YNNKEL in the germline V gene (reference sequence). The CDR3 nucleotides read TGTGCCAGCAGCCATCCGAAAGAGCGACAGGGGCCACATGAAGCTTTCTTT. It yields the protein CASSHPKERQGPHEAFF.

The rearrangement uses TRBV7-9 and TRBJ1-4; TRBD1 matches 7 bases. Trimming took 0 bases from V and 1 from J; bases not matched to a gene: 8. There are 18 residues in the CDR3. CDR1 and CDR2 (germline): SEHNR, FQNEAQ (reference sequence). CDR3 region: CASSLAGTVLGTNEKLFF. DNA of the CDR3: TGTGCCAGCAGCTTAGCTGGGACAGTACTGGGAACTAATGAAAAACTGTTTTTT.

The chain is built from TRBV29-1 and TRBJ2-1; a weak D match, TRBD2 (6 bases). The CDR3 length is 15 residues. From germline, CDR1 is SQVTM and CDR2 ANQGSEA. V lost 4 bases and J 7 bases, leaving 20 bases between the germline ends. The DNA for the CDR3 is TGCAGCGTTGTCCTAGCGCCCGGCTCGGAGAATGAGCAGTTCTTC. Protein: CSVVLAPGSENEQFF.

The chain is built from TRBV5-1 and TRBJ2-7, with TRBD1 matching over 8 bases. V dropped 0 bases and J dropped 7; count of bases not matched to a gene: 9. The V gene's germline CDR1 is SGHRS and CDR2 YFSETQ. The CDR3 has 15 residues. DNA for the CDR3: TGCGCCAGCAGCTTGGCCGGGACAGGACTACGTGAGCAGTACTTC. Amino acid sequence: CASSLAGTGLREQYF.

The chain combines TRBV18 with TRBJ2-1; 8 positions match TRBD2. The length of the CDR3 is 17 residues. V shed 2 bases, J shed 4 bases, and the junction held 10 bases outside the gene matches. Germline CDR1 is KGHSH and CDR2 is LQKENI. The CDR3 loop is CASSPRVQAGEYNEQFF. In nucleotides, the CDR3 is TGTGCCAGCTCACCAAGGGTTCAAGCGGGAGAGTACAATGAGCAGTTCTTC.

The chain carries TRBV4-2 and TRBJ2-3, with 10 bases identical to TRBD2. Germline V gene sequence: CDR1 LGHNA, CDR2 YNFKEQ. The CDR3 has 18 amino acids. V shed 0 bases, J shed 2 bases, and the junction held 8 bases outside the gene matches. CDR3 residues: CASSQDLRTSGYTDTQYF. As DNA, the CDR3 is TGTGCCAGCAGCCAAGATCTCCGGACTAGCGGTTACACAGATACGCAGTATTTT.

This clone was counted between two and nine times. The chain employs TRBV19 and TRBJ2-5; maybe TRBD2 (5 bases). In germline, CDR1 is LNHDA, CDR2 SQIVND (reference sequence). This CDR3 region has 14 residues. The germline V and J ends were trimmed by 5 bases and 5 bases, with 15 bases remaining between them. CDR3 protein: CASSVGRASETQYF. In nucleotides, the CDR3 is TGTGCCAGTAGTGTGGGGAGAGCGTCGGAGACCCAGTACTTC.

J is TRBJ1-1 and V is TRBV20-1, with 10 bases fitting TRBD1. Germline CDR1 reads DFQATT; CDR2 reads SNEGSKA (reference sequence). The CDR3 length is 15 residues. Germline trimming cut 3 bases from V and 5 bases from J; bases unmatched to any gene: 9. The CDR3: CSASETGGAGTEAFF. DNA for the CDR3: TGCAGTGCTAGTGAGACAGGGGGCGCGGGAACTGAAGCTTTCTTT.

This clone showed up just once. This chain joins TRBV19 and TRBJ2-1; unclear D gene. Trimming shortened V by 11 bases and J by 4 bases, and 9 bases separated the two germline ends. The length of the CDR3 is 11 residues. Looked up from germline, CDR1 is LNHDA and CDR2 is SQIVND (reference sequence). The CDR3 loop reads CAAITYNEQFF. For the CDR3, the DNA is TGTGCCGCGATTACGTACAATGAGCAGTTCTTC.

This clone came up once. The rearrangement links TRBV7-6 to TRBJ1-5, with D maybe TRBD1 (6 bases). V gave up 5 bases and J gave up 9 bases, with 11 bases separating them. The length of the CDR3 is 12 residues. Looked up from germline, CDR1 is SGHVS and CDR2 is FNYEAQ. CDR3 residues: CASSPIRGPQHF. The CDR3 region has the DNA TGTGCCAGCAGCCCAATCAGGGGGCCCCAGCATTTT.

The V call is TRBV28, the J call TRBJ1-3, with D perhaps matching TRBD1 (6 bases). The length of the CDR3 is 16 residues. V lost 4 bases and J lost 4, with 17 bases in between. Per the germline V gene, CDR1 is MDHEN and CDR2 is SYDVKM. The DNA of the CDR3 is TGTGCCAGCAGTTCTACAGGGATACTGGGCGGAAACACCATATATTTT. Encoded protein: CASSSTGILGGNTIYF.

This clone was seen once. V and J are TRBV18 and TRBJ2-1; no definite D call. Per germline, CDR1 KGHSH and CDR2 LQKENI. V was trimmed by 5 bases and J by 7 bases, leaving 6 bases between them. The CDR3 sequence is 11 residues long. The CDR3 region has the DNA TGTGCCAGCTCATTCGAGAATGAGCAGTTCTTC. It specifies CASSFENEQFF.

The chain links TRBV9 to TRBJ2-5; TRBD2 agrees at 13 bases. Germline V gene data show CDR1 as SGDLS and CDR2 as YYNGEE. This CDR3 comprises 18 residues. J was trimmed by 4 bases and V by 0 bases; bases with no gene match: 9. For the CDR3, the DNA is TGTGCCAGCAGCGTAGGGACTAGCGGGAGTTTGGGAGGAGAGACCCAGTACTTC. Residues: CASSVGTSGSLGGETQYF. Using reference TRBV9 and TRBJ2-5 for the parts outside the CDR3, the full variable domain is DSGVTQTPKHLITATGQRVTLRCSPRSGDLSVYWYQQSLDQGLQFLIQYYNGEERAKGNILERFSAQQFPDLHSELNLSSLELGDSALYFCASSVGTSGSLGGETQYFGPGTRLLVL.

The chain's CDR3 is CASSLGAPGGYTF. The CDR3 region has the DNA TGTGCCAGCAGCCTAGGGGCCCCCGGGGGCTACACCTTC. This chain connects TRBV5-6 to TRBJ1-2; maybe TRBD1 (5 bases). Trimming took off 4 bases at V and 8 bases at J, with 15 bases between the two ends. Looked up from germline, CDR1 is SGHDT and CDR2 is YYEEEE. This CDR3 is built from 13 residues.